These 28 T cell receptor beta chains were all obtained from the same sample, sequenced in a study of regulatory T cells in long-lasting Graves disease. Time point defined: persistent/refractory GD, antithyroid drugs over 5 years with positive TRAb. Extracted PBMC RNA gave rise to the TCR library. For TCR beta, libraries came from iRepertoire HTBI primers and Arm-PCR of CDR3 regions. MiXCR, applied by TCRdb to the multiplex PCR reads, yields one record per CDR3 protein. Found here are a few hundred thousand distinct CDR3 sequences, roughly 23% of them singletons; the top ten hold roughly a quarter. The input for sequencing was peripheral blood mononuclear cells (PBMCs), taken when the disease was refractory, from a patient treated with antithyroid drugs. These receptors were obtained from a woman aged 40 to 50 with Graves disease.

This clonotype was detected many times. CDR3 loop: CASRGEDGNQPQHF. As DNA, the CDR3 is TGTGCCAGCAGAGGCGAGGATGGCAATCAGCCCCAGCATTTT. The chain recombines TRBV12-3 or TRBV12-4 with TRBJ1-5; D remains ambiguous. The CDR3 has 14 amino acids. Trimming pared 6 bases from V and 2 bases from J, leaving 11 bases between.

The chain employs TRBV3-1 and TRBJ2-7; D uncertain. The CDR3 totals 12 residues. Trimming stripped 0 bases from V and 6 bases from J, with 6 bases between. CDR1 is LGHDT and CDR2 is YNNKEL in the germline V gene (reference sequence). The CDR3 DNA follows: TGTGCCAGCAGCCAAGACAGGACCGAGCAGTACTTC. Protein product: CASSQDRTEQYF.

This clonotype came up many times. The chain couples TRBV28 to TRBJ2-7; D unclear. V lost 6 bases and J lost 3, with 15 bases in between. Germline CDR1 and CDR2: MDHEN and SYDVKM. The CDR3 has 14 residues. CDR3 bases: TGTGCCAGCAGAAACCCTGGGTACTACTACGAGCAGTACTTC. Translated, it gives CASRNPGYYYEQYF.

V and J are TRBV5-5 and TRBJ2-7; 9 bases are shared with TRBD2. This CDR3 is 15 amino acids long. From germline, CDR1 is SGHKS and CDR2 YYEKEE (reference sequence). J lost 2 bases, V lost 2 bases, and 5 bases had no gene match. The CDR3 region has the DNA TGTGCCAGCAGCTTCTTAGCGGGAGAGCCCTACGAGCAGTACTTC. It is translated as CASSFLAGEPYEQYF.

Many counts were recorded for this clonotype. This chain links TRBV20-1 with TRBJ2-7, with 10 nucleotides matching TRBD2. With V trimmed by 4 bases and J by 1 base, 7 bases remained unmatched. This CDR3 is built from 15 residues. Germline loops: CDR1 DFQATT, CDR2 SNEGSKA (reference sequence). The CDR3 protein is CSANTGLAASYEQYF. The CDR3 DNA sequence: TGCAGTGCTAATACTGGACTAGCGGCTTCCTACGAGCAGTACTTC.

This clonotype turned up a few times. The chain couples TRBV11-2 to TRBJ2-3; the D is unclear. The germline V gene encodes CDR1 SGHAT and CDR2 FQNNGV. Trimming took off 6 bases at V and 3 bases at J, with 4 bases between the two ends. The CDR3 extends over 11 amino acids. CDR3: CASSHTDTQYF. The CDR3 coding sequence is TGTGCCAGCAGTCATACAGATACGCAGTATTTT.

About this clonotype itself: A far larger clone is only one base removed, so a read error is likely. J is TRBJ2-7 and V is TRBV6-2 or TRBV6-3, with a tentative D call TRBD2 (5 bases). The CDR3 covers 15 residues. Germline values: CDR1 MNHEY, CDR2 SVGEGT. The CDR3 loop is CASSFSASHHYERYF. As DNA, the CDR3 is TGTGCCAGCAGTTTTAGCGCGTCCCATCACTACGAGCGGTACTTC.

This clonotype was picked up many times. The V gene is TRBV27, the J gene TRBJ1-4, with a weak D call TRBD1 (6 bases). Germline-derived CDR1 and CDR2 are MNHEY and SMNVEV (reference sequence). V was trimmed by 6 bases and J by 2 bases, leaving 16 bases between them. This CDR3 is built from 16 residues. The CDR3 protein is CASRYWGARTNEKLFF. The CDR3 nucleotides read TGTGCCAGCAGATATTGGGGGGCGCGGACTAATGAAAAACTGTTTTTT.

This clonotype was counted many times. The V and J genes are TRBV20-1 and TRBJ1-1; D is ambiguous. CDR1 is DFQATT, CDR2 SNEGSKA, per germline (reference sequence). The V and J ends lost 6 bases and 0 bases respectively, with 5 bases between them. The CDR3 is 11 amino acids. The CDR3 here is CSALMNTEAFF. CDR3 DNA: TGCAGTGCACTGATGAACACTGAAGCTTTCTTT.

On this clonotype itself: With a much larger clone just one base away, this may be a read error. The V call is TRBV6-1, the J call TRBJ1-4; 8 nucleotides agree with TRBD1. CDR1 MNHNS and CDR2 SASEGT come from the germline V gene. J lost 11 bases, V lost 2 bases, and 10 bases had no gene match. The CDR3 totals 15 residues. CDR3 residues: CASSEPWTGPGKLFF. The CDR3 DNA is TGTGCCAGCAGTGAACCCTGGACAGGGCCTGGCAAACTGTTTTTT.

The table lists this clonotype with a few counts. The V and J genes are TRBV7-9 and TRBJ2-2; 10 bases line up with TRBD2. The CDR3 is 17 amino acids. V shed 5 bases and J 0 bases; nucleotides not matched to a gene: 6. CDR1 and CDR2 (germline): SEHNR, FQNEAQ (reference sequence). CDR3 DNA sequence: TGTGCCAGCAGCCTCCAGACTAGCGGGTCGAACACCGGGGAGCTGTTTTTT. Translation gives CASSLQTSGSNTGELFF.

The chain employs TRBV4-1 and TRBJ2-1; D possibly matches TRBD1 or TRBD2 (5 bases each). V dropped 4 bases and J dropped 6 bases, with 19 bases sitting between them. Germline V gene sequence: CDR1 MGHRA, CDR2 YSYEKL. The CDR3 contains 16 residues. The CDR3 sequence: CASSLAKGSSVNEQFF. The CDR3 nucleotides are TGCGCCAGCAGCCTAGCTAAGGGGAGTTCGGTCAATGAGCAGTTCTTC.

This clonotype was found many times. This chain uses TRBV5-6 with TRBJ2-5; 7 nucleotides align to TRBD2. J gave up 5 bases and V 1 base, and 8 bases lay outside the gene matches. The CDR3 is made up of 15 amino acids. From germline, CDR1 is SGHDT and CDR2 YYEEEE. For the CDR3, the DNA is TGTGCCAGCAGCTTGATCACGGGAGGCGGGGAGACCCAGTACTTC. This translates into CASSLITGGGETQYF.

With respect to this clonotype: Germline is not matched at one junction end, which may reflect a read error. The chain has TRBV28 and TRBJ2-7, with TRBD1 matching over 12 bases. The CDR3 is made up of 17 amino acids. Germline CDR1 MDHEN, CDR2 SYDVKM. CDR3 protein: CASSTSGLGTGGAGGNF. The CDR3 region has the DNA TGTGCCAGCAGCACTTCCGGATTAGGGACAGGGGGCGCTGGTGGAAACTTC.

Remarks on this clonotype: A much larger clone lies one base from this, so it may be a read error. The genes are TRBV5-1 and TRBJ1-2; 7 bases are shared with TRBD1. Germline CDR1 and CDR2: SGHRS and YFSETQ. The CDR3 has 14 residues. CDR3: CAGSLEAGGNGYTF. The CDR3 coding sequence is TGCGCCGGCAGCTTGGAAGCAGGGGGGAATGGCTACACCTTC.

The chain combines TRBV28 with TRBJ2-7; D is possibly TRBD2 (6 bases). The CDR3 is 12 amino acids. Germline V lookup: CDR1 MDHEN, CDR2 SYDVKM. V was cut by 5 bases and J by 6 bases, with 11 bases left in between. The CDR3 region is CASSQGGSEQYF. The CDR3 DNA reads as TGTGCCAGCAGTCAGGGAGGATCCGAGCAGTACTTC.

This clonotype turned up a few times. The chain has TRBV15 and TRBJ2-7, with TRBD1 identical over 8 bases. Germline V gene data show CDR1 as LNHNV and CDR2 as YYDKDF (reference sequence). This CDR3 is 15 amino acids long. The V gene end was trimmed by 5 bases and the J gene end by 5 bases; junction bases not matched to a gene: 11. CDR3 residues: CATSEGRQGANEQYF. The DNA of the CDR3 is TGTGCCACCAGCGAGGGGAGGCAGGGGGCAAACGAGCAGTACTTC.

In its sample, this clonotype was seen a few times. The chain couples TRBV4-1 to TRBJ1-6; D gene unclear. Germline CDR1 is MGHRA and CDR2 is YSYEKL. V was trimmed by 1 base and J by 8 bases, leaving 15 bases between them. The CDR3 has 16 amino acids. CDR3: CASSQGHVLPYSPLHF. The CDR3 nucleotides read TGCGCCAGCAGCCAAGGTCATGTCCTCCCTTATTCACCCCTCCACTTT.

This clonotype has at least ten counts. This chain uses TRBV2 with TRBJ2-5; 12 bases agree with TRBD2. CDR1 and CDR2 (germline): SNHLY, FYNNEI. The CDR3 runs to 17 residues. Trimming at V came to 3 bases and at J to 4 bases, leaving 9 bases not matched to a gene. For the CDR3, the DNA is TGTGCCAGCAGTGATCAGTTTAGACTAGCGGGAGCAGAGACCCAGTACTTC. This translates into CASSDQFRLAGAETQYF.

This sequence joins TRBV7-3 and TRBJ2-2, with 8 bases matching TRBD2. This CDR3 region has 16 residues. Germline CDR1 and CDR2: SGHTA and FQGTGA. Germline trimming cut 0 bases from V and 6 bases from J; bases unmatched to any gene: 6. This chain's CDR3 is CASSLTRTGGPGELFF. The DNA of the CDR3 is TGTGCCAGCAGCTTAACCCGGACGGGAGGGCCCGGGGAGCTGTTTTTT.

Many counts were recorded for this clonotype. J is TRBJ2-4 and V is TRBV7-8; 8 bases are shared with TRBD1. V gave up 1 base and J gave up 1 base; unmatched junction bases: 6. CDR3 length: 17 amino acids. In germline, CDR1 is SGHVS, CDR2 FQNEAQ. Here the CDR3 DNA reads TGTGCCAGCAGCTTAGTGGCCAGGGGGCTCGCCAAAAACATTCAGTACTTC. Amino acid sequence: CASSLVARGLAKNIQYF.

This clonotype has a handful of counts. The chain has TRBV20-1 and TRBJ2-7, with TRBD2 matching over 11 bases. Germline values: CDR1 DFQATT, CDR2 SNEGSKA (reference sequence). The CDR3 length is 14 residues. V lost 4 bases to trimming and J lost 3 bases; unmatched junction nucleotides: 5. CDR3 nucleotides: TGCAGTGCTACAGCCGGGACTAGCGGCTACGAGCAGTACTTC. Protein product: CSATAGTSGYEQYF.

This clonotype has a handful of counts. The V and J genes are TRBV5-1 and TRBJ2-5, with a tentative D call TRBD2 (5 bases). The CDR3 consists of 14 residues. Trimming removed 5 bases at V and 2 bases at J, with 13 bases between. Germline V gene lookup returns CDR1 SGHRS and CDR2 YFSETQ. The CDR3 nucleotides read TGCGCCAGCAGTGGTTTCGGGAAACAAGAGACCCAGTACTTC. This translates into CASSGFGKQETQYF. Variable domain in full (rest from reference TRBV5-1 and TRBJ2-5): KAGVTQTPRYLIKTRGQQVTLSCSPISGHRSVSWYQQTPGQGLQFLFEYFSETQRNKGNFPGRFSGRQFSNSRSEMNVSTLELGDSALYLCASSGFGKQETQYFGPGTRLLVL.

This clonotype was detected ten times or more. This chain uses TRBV6-1 with TRBJ2-2; 9 bases line up with TRBD1. CDR1 and CDR2 (germline): MNHNS, SASEGT. The CDR3 is 15 residues long. J gave up 1 base and V 5 bases, and 2 bases lay outside the gene matches. The CDR3 coding sequence is TGTGCCAGCAGTAGGGGACAGGGGAACACCGGGGAGCTGTTTTTT. This gives the protein CASSRGQGNTGELFF.

This chain links TRBV5-1 with TRBJ2-5; the match to TRBD1 covers 7 bases. V gave up 1 base and J gave up 1 base; unmatched junction bases: 4. CDR3 length equals 15 residues. Germline CDR1 SGHRS, CDR2 YFSETQ. The chain's CDR3 is CASSLSGGSQETQYF. The CDR3 nucleotides read TGCGCCAGCAGCTTGTCAGGGGGATCCCAAGAGACCCAGTACTTC.

The rearrangement uses TRBV6-5 and TRBJ2-2, with no clear D. Germline V CDR1 and CDR2: MNHEY, SVGAGI. Trimming pared 2 bases from V and 1 base from J, leaving 8 bases between. The CDR3 is 15 amino acids. CDR3 sequence (DNA): TGTGCCAGCAGTTACCCTCCGGTGAACACCGGGGAGCTGTTTTTT. This gives the protein CASSYPPVNTGELFF.

This clonotype has a single count. The chain joins TRBV28 to TRBJ2-2; tentatively, D is TRBD1 (5 bases). The V end lost 2 bases, the J end lost 7 bases, and 11 bases lay between the germline ends. This CDR3 is 14 amino acids long. Germline V gives CDR1 MDHEN, CDR2 SYDVKM. CDR3 loop: CASSLQGTNGELFF. The CDR3 nucleotides are TGTGCCAGCAGTTTACAGGGTACGAACGGGGAGCTGTTTTTT.

This clonotype was observed many times. This sequence joins TRBV27 and TRBJ1-1; unclear D gene. In germline, CDR1 is MNHEY, CDR2 SMNVEV (reference sequence). The CDR3 spans 15 residues. The V and J ends lost 5 bases and 0 bases respectively, with 13 bases between them. In DNA, the CDR3 is TGTGCCAGCAGTCCCTCTGGGAGTTTGAACACTGAAGCTTTCTTT. Translation: CASSPSGSLNTEAFF.